A single sample is the source of the 13 T cell receptor beta chains below, sequenced in a study of OX40 agonist ivuxolimab in advanced cancers. Using immunoSEQ multiplex PCR, the repertoire was profiled, and TCRdb retains in-frame clones only, with some absent. The sample has fewer than 100,000 clones, around 83% seen once. The sequencing here drew on CD4+ or CD8+ T cells sorted from blood, taken in a trial of the OX40 agonist ivuxolimab. These receptor sequences come from an adult with an advanced solid tumor such as melanoma, head and neck, liver or kidney cancer.

The rearrangement uses TRBV7-6 and TRBJ1-5; D is possibly TRBD1 (6 bases). This CDR3 comprises 17 residues. Between the trimmed V and J ends, which lost 6 bases and 1 base, there was a span of 19 bases. Germline loops: CDR1 SGHVS, CDR2 FNYEAQ. The CDR3 loop reads CASSQEQGQRSNQPQHF. The CDR3 nucleotides are TGTGCCAGCAGTCAAGAACAGGGTCAGCGGAGCAATCAGCCCCAGCATTTT.

The chain is built from TRBV7-2 and TRBJ2-1; 13 nucleotides line up with TRBD2. The CDR3 totals 15 residues. With V trimmed by 5 bases and J by 5 bases, 3 bases remained unmatched. Germline V lookup: CDR1 SGHTA, CDR2 FQGNSA. CDR3 region: CASSTGLAGNNEQFF. CDR3 nucleotide sequence: TGTGCCAGCAGCACGGGACTAGCGGGGAACAATGAGCAGTTCTTC.

The chain has TRBV11-3 and TRBJ2-1; possibly TRBD1 or TRBD2 for D (5 bases each). The germline CDR1 and CDR2 sequences are SGHNT and YENEEA. The V gene lost 1 base and the J gene lost 5 bases, with 9 bases spanning the gap. The CDR3 is 14 amino acids. This CDR3 is CASSLGDAHNEQFF. The CDR3 DNA follows: TGTGCCAGCAGCTTAGGGGACGCCCACAATGAGCAGTTCTTC.

The CDR3 region is CASSESGNTGELFF. The CDR3 DNA reads TGCGCCAGCAGTGAAAGCGGAAACACCGGGGAGCTGTTTTTT. V usage is TRBV10-1 and J usage is TRBJ2-2, with D maybe TRBD2 (5 bases). V was shortened by 3 bases and J by 2 bases, with 7 bases between the two germline ends. This CDR3 has 14 residues. CDR1 and CDR2 from the germline V gene are WNHNN and SYGVQD (reference sequence).

On this clone itself: It may be a read error: a sequence one base away is much more abundant. The V gene is TRBV5-4, the J gene TRBJ2-7; D not certain. There are 12 residues in the CDR3. V lost 0 bases and J lost 9, with 10 bases in between. The germline gives CDR1 SGHNT, CDR2 YYREEE (reference sequence). CDR3 in amino acids: CASSLGANVQYF. Written as DNA, the CDR3 is TGTGCCAGCAGCTTGGGCGCGAACGTGCAGTACTTC.

The rearrangement joins TRBV18 to TRBJ1-2; D gene ambiguous. Germline CDR1 is KGHSH and CDR2 is LQKENI. Between the trimmed V and J ends, which lost 2 bases and 4 bases, there was a span of 8 bases. The CDR3 covers 13 residues. The CDR3 coding sequence is TGTGCCAGCTCACCATTGGAAAGCTATGGCTACACCTTC. Translated: CASSPLESYGYTF.

The V and J genes are TRBV2 and TRBJ1-3; 7 bases are a match to TRBD1. This CDR3 comprises 15 residues. The germline CDR1 and CDR2 sequences are SNHLY and FYNNEI. V shed 5 bases and J 4 bases; nucleotides not matched to a gene: 8. CDR3: CASSSDRAYGNTIYF. The CDR3 DNA reads TGTGCCAGCAGTTCCGACAGGGCTTACGGAAACACCATATATTTT. The full variable domain, with the rest looked up from reference TRBV2 and TRBJ1-3, is EPEVTQTPSHQVTQMGQEVILRCVPISNHLYFYWYRQILGQKVEFLVSFYNNEISEKSEIFDDQFSVERPDGSNFTLKIRSTKLEDSAMYFCASSSDRAYGNTIYFGEGSWLTVV.

The V gene is TRBV7-2, the J gene TRBJ1-3, with 7 bases that match TRBD1. With 1 base clipped from V and 1 base from J, the junction kept 4 bases outside the gene matches. Germline values: CDR1 SGHTA, CDR2 FQGNSA. The CDR3 sequence is 16 residues long. The CDR3 region is CASSLGGTASGNTIYF. The CDR3 DNA reads TGTGCCAGCAGCTTAGGAGGGACAGCTTCTGGAAACACCATATATTTT.

The chain combines TRBV4-1 with TRBJ2-3; D is ambiguous. Germline lookup yields CDR1 MGHRA and CDR2 YSYEKL. The V and J ends lost 6 bases and 11 bases respectively, with 21 bases between them. The CDR3 sequence is 14 residues long. CDR3 nucleotides: TGCGCCAGCAGTCTAAATGTCGATCGGTACGGGCAGTATTTT. Its protein is CASSLNVDRYGQYF.

V usage is TRBV7-3 and J usage is TRBJ2-2; either TRBD1 or TRBD2 may fit D (5 bases each). This CDR3 comprises 16 residues. Trimming left V 1 base short and J 4 bases short, with 13 bases between. From germline, CDR1 is SGHTA and CDR2 FQGTGA. The CDR3 sequence: CASSLIRGAGTGELFF. The CDR3 DNA reads TGTGCCAGCAGCTTAATAAGGGGAGCCGGCACCGGGGAGCTGTTTTTT. Together with reference TRBV7-3 and TRBJ2-2, the CDR3 gives the full variable domain: GAGVSQTPSNKVTEKGKYVELRCDPISGHTALYWYRQSLGQGPEFLIYFQGTGAADDSGLPNDRFFAVRPEGSVSTLKIQRTERGDSAVYLCASSLIRGAGTGELFFGEGSRLTVL.

The rearrangement joins TRBV6-1 to TRBJ2-1; no firm D call. Trimming took 3 bases from V and 12 from J, leaving 15 bases between them. The CDR3 covers 13 residues. CDR1 is MNHNS and CDR2 is SASEGT in the germline V gene. The CDR3 bases are TGTGCCAGCAGTGAGCAGACTCGAACACGGCAGTTCTTC. Translation gives CASSEQTRTRQFF.

For the CDR3, the DNA is TGTGCCAGCAGTGAAGCGAGGACGCCGGAGACCCAGTACTTC. Residues: CASSEARTPETQYF. The J gene is TRBJ2-5, the V gene TRBV2; no clear D gene. Trimming took 0 bases from V and 5 from J, leaving 10 bases between them. This CDR3 has 14 amino acids. Germline CDR1 is SNHLY and CDR2 is FYNNEI.

The V gene is TRBV6-1, the J gene TRBJ2-7; 9 nucleotides align to TRBD2. Germline V CDR1 and CDR2: MNHNS, SASEGT. This CDR3 comprises 15 residues. The trim removed 6 bases at V and 3 bases at J, leaving 9 bases unmatched. CDR3 nucleotides: TGTGCCAGCAGGGTAGCGGGGGTGGGAATCTACGAGCAGTACTTC. It translates to CASRVAGVGIYEQYF.